This T cell receptor (beta chain) appears in the sequencing data of a study of OX40 agonist ivuxolimab in advanced cancers. Notes on the research overall: Ivuxolimab was an agonistic, fully human IgG2 monoclonal antibody directed against OX40 (CD134), a costimulatory receptor. Intravenous ivuxolimab was administered to patients every 2 weeks at six dose levels: 0.01, 0.1, 0.3, 1.5, 3 and 10 mg/kg. Of the roughly 52 dose-escalation patients, hepatocellular carcinoma was present in roughly 19, melanoma in some 15, renal cell carcinoma in 9 and head and neck cancer in 9. The dose-escalation cohort was around 84% male with a mean age of roughly 62 years, ranging from roughly 20 to 85. Patients were allowed to have had prior anti-PD-1, anti-PD-L1 or anti-CTLA-4 therapy, and 30% to 40% of the dose-escalation patients had been treated with checkpoint inhibitors. Partial responses occurred in three dose-escalation patients: two with cutaneous melanoma and one with hepatocellular carcinoma. The purpose of peripheral TCRbeta sequencing was to test whether ivuxolimab changed TCR sequence diversity and led to clonal T-cell expansion. The paper describes the monotherapy dose-escalation part (N = 52 patients) of the phase I trial of ivuxolimab.

Trimming takes 4 bases from V and 0 bases from J, and the germline ends sit 10 bases apart. From a lookup of the germline V gene, CDR1 and CDR2 are MNHEY and SVGAGI. The CDR3 numbers 16 residues from cysteine through phenylalanine. Just the 48-base CDR3 DNA is kept, in frame starting at base 1. The trial excluded patients who had a history of autoimmune disease or were on systemic immunosuppression. Peripheral blood for TCR sequencing was collected from all dose cohorts at baseline, on cycle 4 day 1, and on cycle 7 day 1. Samples came from an open-label, multicenter, first-in-human phase I dose-escalation trial of ivuxolimab. Adults with locally advanced or metastatic head and neck squamous cell, hepatocellular, melanoma or renal cell carcinoma were enrolled in the trial. Before TCR sequencing, CD4+ T cells and CD8+ T cells from peripheral blood were sorted into separate populations. Genomic DNA was isolated from the sorted cells so that the TCRbeta CDR3 region could be sequenced. TCRbeta CDR3 regions were sequenced using the immunoSEQ Assay. TCRdb stores this immuneACCESS table with in-frame sequences only. Part of the clones is absent; in the studies checked, under half of the shortfall reflects unresolved V genes, and no reason is known for the rest. The sample table shows about 55,000 clones, and approximately 90% are seen once. The ten largest clonotypes hold around 1.5% of the sample.

Study-wide findings and limitations: At doses from 0.1 to 3.0 mg/kg, clonal expansion was seen in both CD4+ and CD8+ blood T cells between baseline and week 6. Low levels of normalized T-cell clonal expansion were also seen in some patients who did not respond. In the 0.1-3.0 mg/kg groups, partial responders were among the patients with the lowest normalized peripheral clonal expansion, particularly in CD8+ T cells. The antigen specificity of the peripheral T cells that underwent clonal expansion was not determined. On average, CD8+ T cells showed more expanded clones than CD4+ T cells after ivuxolimab.

Note on this clone: The antigen it binds to is not known. Base-call qualities are not available, and no considerably larger clone is one nucleotide away.

This receptor was identified in an adult with an advanced solid tumor such as melanoma, head and neck, liver or kidney cancer. The chain joins TRBV6-5 to TRBJ2-6; tentative D gene TRBD2, with 6 bases matching. The sequencing here drew on CD4+ or CD8+ T cells sorted from blood, taken in a trial of the OX40 agonist ivuxolimab. The nucleotide sequence is TGTGCCAGCAGTTTTGGGAGGAACTCTGGGGCCAACGTCCTGACTTTC. The resulting protein is CASSFGRNSGANVLTF.